This T cell receptor beta chain was captured in a study of spatial heterogeneity in lung cancer. Study-level information: Taken at a median of approximately 23 months after resection, follow-up PBMC samples underwent sequencing when available. For the average unique TCR and UMI combination, more than 8.5 occurrences appeared in raw reads. Overall study findings and caveats: At resection, ubiquitous expanded tumor TCRs appeared in blood more than at follow-up.

As for time point: blood at routine non-recurrence follow-up after resection. Extraction of whole RNA from tumor, nontumor lung or frozen PBMC preceded unsorted sequencing. With regard to this clonotype: No antigen is known for it.

A unique molecular identifier was attached to every TCR cDNA molecule. TCRdb used MiXCR to reprocess the 5' RACE reads, holding one entry per CDR3 protein. The table shows about 120,000 distinct CDR3 sequences, with 12% occurring only once. The sequenced sample was PBMCs, obtained at follow-up. The clonotype was recovered from a male donor with early-stage non-small cell lung cancer.

Here the CDR3 reads CASSLEGGADYEQYF. CDR3 nucleotide sequence: TGTGCCAGCAGCTTAGAAGGGGGGGCCGACTACGAGCAGTACTTC. The V call is TRBV7-2, the J call TRBJ2-7; a possible D gene is TRBD2 (7 bases). This CDR3 is built from 15 residues. Germline CDR1 is SGHTA and CDR2 is FQGNSA. Trimming removed 1 base from V and 3 bases from J, with 13 bases in between. The complete variable domain, with remaining parts taken from reference TRBV7-2 and TRBJ2-7, reads GAGVSQSPSNKVTEKGKDVELRCDPISGHTALYWYRQSLGQGLEFLIYFQGNSAPDKSGLPSDRFSAERTGGSVSTLTIQRTQQEDSAVYLCASSLEGGADYEQYFGPGTRLTVT.